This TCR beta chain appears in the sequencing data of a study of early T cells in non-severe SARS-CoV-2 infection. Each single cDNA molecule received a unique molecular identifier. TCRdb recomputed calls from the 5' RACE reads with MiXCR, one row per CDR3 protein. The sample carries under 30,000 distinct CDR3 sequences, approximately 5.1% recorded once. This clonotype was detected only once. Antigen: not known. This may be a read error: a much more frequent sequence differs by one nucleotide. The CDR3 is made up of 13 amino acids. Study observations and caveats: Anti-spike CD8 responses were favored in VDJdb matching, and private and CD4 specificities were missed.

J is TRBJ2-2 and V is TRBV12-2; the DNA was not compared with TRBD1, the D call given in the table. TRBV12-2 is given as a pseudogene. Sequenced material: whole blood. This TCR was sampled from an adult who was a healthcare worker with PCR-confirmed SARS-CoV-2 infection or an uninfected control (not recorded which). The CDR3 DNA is TGTGCAAGTCGCTTGACAGGAGCCGGGGAGCTGTTTTTT. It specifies CASRLTGAGELFF.